Presented here are 9 T cell receptor beta chains from one specimen sequenced in a study of T-cell reconstitution after alpha-beta-depleted transplantation in children. Preparing the TCRbeta library involved the use of unique molecular identifiers. A single record per CDR3 protein comes from TCRdb applying MiXCR to the PCR reads. The sample includes roughly 500,000 distinct CDR3 sequences, approximately 10% of them seen just once. Source: PBMCs, taken before TCRalphabeta/CD19-depleted stem cell transplant. The receptor source for this set is a child younger than 10 with inherited bone marrow failure, due to receive a stem cell transplant.

This chain uses TRBV24-1 with TRBJ2-1; 12 bases map to TRBD2. From germline, CDR1 is KGHDR and CDR2 SFDVKD. This CDR3 comprises 16 residues. The ends lost 3 bases at V and 2 bases at J; junction bases unmatched: 1. For the CDR3, the DNA is TGTGCCACCAGTGATCTAGCGGGAGGGACCTACAATGAGCAGTTCTTC. Its protein is CATSDLAGGTYNEQFF.

This clonotype was seen at least ten times. The V gene is TRBV20-1, the J gene TRBJ1-2; no definite D call. CDR3 length: 13 residues. Germline CDR1 is DFQATT and CDR2 is SNEGSKA (reference sequence). Trimming pared 3 bases from V and 0 bases from J, leaving 8 bases between. CDR3 in amino acids: CSASDPTNYGYTF. In nucleotides, the CDR3 is TGCAGTGCTAGTGATCCCACTAACTATGGCTACACCTTC.

This clonotype has a count of ten or more. The rearrangement joins TRBV29-1 to TRBJ1-6; D is perhaps TRBD1 (6 bases). From germline, CDR1 is SQVTM and CDR2 ANQGSEA. The CDR3 loop spans 14 amino acids. The ends were cut back, 4 bases at V and 5 bases at J, with 12 bases in the middle. The DNA for the CDR3 is TGCAGCGTTGGAGGCAGGGGTGATAATTCACCCCTCCACTTT. It translates to CSVGGRGDNSPLHF.

This clonotype showed up many times. This chain connects TRBV7-2 to TRBJ1-3; D gene unclear. This CDR3 spans 14 amino acids. Trimming pared 1 base from V and 4 bases from J, leaving 8 bases between. Germline CDR1 reads SGHTA; CDR2 reads FQGNSA. In DNA, the CDR3 is TGTGCCAGCAGCTTAGTATCCGGGGGAAACACCATATATTTT. Its protein is CASSLVSGGNTIYF.

This clonotype was counted many times. The chain uses TRBV7-8 and TRBJ1-2; D not certain. The germline V and J ends were trimmed by 6 bases and 4 bases, with 18 bases remaining between them. The germline V gene encodes CDR1 SGHVS and CDR2 FQNEAQ. The CDR3 is 15 amino acids. Here the CDR3 reads CASSSAVQEGYGYTF. The DNA for the CDR3 is TGTGCCAGCAGTTCTGCCGTCCAGGAGGGCTATGGCTACACCTTC.

This clonotype was observed a handful of times. The V gene is TRBV5-6, the J gene TRBJ2-7; D is unclear. The germline V gene has CDR1 SGHDT and CDR2 YYEEEE. With 0 bases removed from V and 2 bases from J, the gap between germline ends came to 9 bases. CDR3 size: 14 residues. CDR3 bases: TGTGCCAGCAGCTTGGCTCTGGAAACCTACGAGCAGTACTTC. This translates into CASSLALETYEQYF.

In its sample, this clonotype was seen many times. The CDR3 region is CASSSIRSGRALVDTQYF. The CDR3, as DNA: TGTGCCAGCAGTTCTATTCGCAGCGGGAGGGCTTTGGTAGATACGCAGTATTTT. The rearrangement joins TRBV6-5 to TRBJ2-3; 10 bases align to TRBD2. Per germline, CDR1 MNHEY and CDR2 SVGAGI. The CDR3 is 18 amino acids. V lost 4 bases to trimming and J lost 5 bases; unmatched junction nucleotides: 15.

This clonotype was counted ten times or more. V is TRBV12-3 or TRBV12-4 and J is TRBJ1-5; D gene unclear. V was shortened by 3 bases and J by 4 bases, with 10 bases between the two germline ends. The CDR3 length is 14 residues. Here the CDR3 DNA reads TGTGCCAGCAGTTTGGGCAGGCTTAATCAGCCCCAGCATTTT. As protein: CASSLGRLNQPQHF.

This clonotype was seen repeatedly, ten times or more. This sequence joins TRBV11-3 and TRBJ2-2, with TRBD2 as a possible D gene (7 bases). The germline V gene encodes CDR1 SGHNT and CDR2 YENEEA. The germline V and J ends were trimmed by 3 bases and 2 bases, with 13 bases remaining between them. This CDR3 is 16 amino acids long. In DNA form, the CDR3 reads TGTGCCAGCAGCTTCGGGGGGCAGACAAACACCGGGGAGCTGTTTTTT. Its translation is CASSFGGQTNTGELFF.